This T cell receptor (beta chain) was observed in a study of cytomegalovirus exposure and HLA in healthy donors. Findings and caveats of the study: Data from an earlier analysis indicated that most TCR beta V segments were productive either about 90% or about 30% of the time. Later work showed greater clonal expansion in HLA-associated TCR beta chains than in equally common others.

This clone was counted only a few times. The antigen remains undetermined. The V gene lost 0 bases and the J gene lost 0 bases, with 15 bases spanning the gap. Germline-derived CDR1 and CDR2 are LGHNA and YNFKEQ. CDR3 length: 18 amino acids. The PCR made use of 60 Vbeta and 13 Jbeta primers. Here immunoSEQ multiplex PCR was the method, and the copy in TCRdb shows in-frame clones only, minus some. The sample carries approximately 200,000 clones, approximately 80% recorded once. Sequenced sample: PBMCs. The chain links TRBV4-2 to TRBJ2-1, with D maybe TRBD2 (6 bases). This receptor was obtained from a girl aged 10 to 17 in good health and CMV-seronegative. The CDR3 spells CASSQERASASSYNEQFF. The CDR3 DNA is TGTGCCAGCAGCCAAGAGAGGGCTAGCGCCAGCTCCTACAATGAGCAGTTCTTC.